This T cell receptor (beta chain) was identified in a study of long-term antiretroviral therapy in people with HIV. The study's findings and limits: Researchers lacked any data on ART adherence, viral resistance or therapy changes. Blood specimens, gathered between 2004 and 2017, were possibly obtained under older ART regimens. Following ART, diversity rose but still fell short of transplant donor controls.

V dropped 1 base and J dropped 3 bases, with 9 bases sitting between them. CDR1 is KGHSH, CDR2 LQKENI, per germline. CDR3 length: 15 amino acids. Version v3.0 of the immunoSEQ assay ran at survey level. Produced via immunoSEQ multiplex PCR; TCRdb's table is partial and in-frame only. The sample carries about 16,000 clones, just over 85% recorded once. This clone was counted a single time. The antigen is not known. V gene TRBV18 combines with J gene TRBJ2-2; the D is unclear. This specimen was unsorted PBMCs, taken 2.2 to 2.4 years before starting antiretroviral therapy. The receptor comes from a woman between 25 and 40 years old with HIV. The CDR3 nucleotides are TGTGCCAGCTCACCACGAAACCATGACACCGGGGAGCTGTTTTTT. Protein: CASSPRNHDTGELFF.